This passage covers 22 T cell receptor beta chains from one sample sequenced in a study of response to subunit inactivated influenza vaccine. Each CDR3 protein is one row after TCRdb ran MiXCR on the RT-PCR reads. The sample yields hundreds of thousands of distinct CDR3 sequences, about 14% seen once. The specimen was PBMCs from blood, collected around two weeks before vaccination. The source of these receptors is a man between 50 and 59 years old who received an inactivated influenza vaccine.

The chain is built from TRBV12-3 or TRBV12-4 and TRBJ2-1, with D possibly matching TRBD1 (6 bases). The CDR3 totals 14 residues. V was trimmed by 3 bases and J by 9 bases, leaving 15 bases between them. The CDR3 DNA reads TGTGCCAGCAGTTTGATCCACAGGGCGGGTGAGCAGTTCTTC. It specifies CASSLIHRAGEQFF.

This clonotype was observed a handful of times. The CDR3 protein is CASSLVSGNTEAFF. In DNA form, the CDR3 reads TGTGCCAGCAGCTTGGTGTCGGGAAACACTGAAGCTTTCTTT. This chain connects TRBV5-8 to TRBJ1-1; D not certain. The V gene's germline CDR1 is SGHTS and CDR2 YDEGEE. Trimming removed 0 bases from V and 2 bases from J, with 8 bases in between. The CDR3 length is 14 residues.

This clonotype was observed a few times. The V and J genes are TRBV12-3 or TRBV12-4 and TRBJ2-2; tentative D call: TRBD1 (6 bases). The CDR3 contains 12 residues. V lost 7 bases, J lost 6 bases, and 9 bases lay in between. The CDR3 nucleotides read TGTGCCAGCACCCAGGGGTCCGGGGAGCTGTTTTTT. Translating gives CASTQGSGELFF.

This clonotype appeared many times. The chain links TRBV12-3 or TRBV12-4 to TRBJ2-2; 13 bases fit TRBD2. This CDR3 is built from 15 residues. V shed 6 bases, J shed 7 bases, and the junction held 5 bases outside the gene matches. In DNA, the CDR3 is TGTGCCAGCAGCCGGACTAGCGGGGGTTTCGGGGAGCTGTTTTTT. Residues: CASSRTSGGFGELFF.

The chain uses TRBV7-2 and TRBJ2-7; weak D call: TRBD1 (5 bases). The CDR3 sequence is 14 residues long. V was cut by 3 bases and J by 0 bases, with 9 bases left in between. Germline CDR1 is SGHTA and CDR2 is FQGNSA. CDR3 DNA sequence: TGTGCCAGCAGCTTTTCAGGGAACTCCTACGAGCAGTACTTC. Its translation is CASSFSGNSYEQYF.

This clonotype was recorded a few times. The J gene is TRBJ2-7, the V gene TRBV5-1; D possibly uses TRBD1 or TRBD2 (5 bases each). Trimming took 7 bases from V and 5 from J, leaving 13 bases between them. The CDR3 has 12 amino acids. Germline loops: CDR1 SGHRS, CDR2 YFSETQ. The CDR3 here is CASQGSGNEQYF. As DNA, the CDR3 is TGCGCCAGCCAGGGTTCCGGGAACGAGCAGTACTTC. The full variable domain, with the rest looked up from reference TRBV5-1 and TRBJ2-7, is KAGVTQTPRYLIKTRGQQVTLSCSPISGHRSVSWYQQTPGQGLQFLFEYFSETQRNKGNFPGRFSGRQFSNSRSEMNVSTLELGDSALYLCASQGSGNEQYFGPGTRLTVT.

This clonotype has just a few counts. The chain couples TRBV12-3 or TRBV12-4 to TRBJ1-2; D possibly corresponds to TRBD1 (5 bases). This CDR3 is 14 amino acids long. Trimming left V 1 base short and J 8 bases short, with 14 bases between. DNA of the CDR3: TGTGCCAGCAGTTTAGGGGGCACTCAGGTCGGCTACACCTTC. It codes for CASSLGGTQVGYTF.

J is TRBJ2-5 and V is TRBV6-2 or TRBV6-3; perhaps TRBD1 as D (6 bases). In germline, CDR1 is MNHEY, CDR2 SVGEGT. V was trimmed by 7 bases and J by 4 bases, leaving 13 bases between them. This CDR3 is 13 amino acids long. The DNA for the CDR3 is TGTGCCAGCACCTTCAGGGGAAGAGAGACCCAGTACTTC. Protein product: CASTFRGRETQYF.

This rearrangement joins TRBV6-2 or TRBV6-3 to TRBJ2-7; tentative D call: TRBD1 (6 bases). The CDR3 runs to 15 residues. Trimming took off 6 bases at V and 5 bases at J, with 20 bases between the two ends. Germline assignment: CDR1 MNHEY and CDR2 SVGEGT. CDR3 bases: TGTGCCAGCAGACCTACCTTGGACAGTCCCCACGAGCAGTACTTC. Translating it yields CASRPTLDSPHEQYF.

The chain couples TRBV6-4 to TRBJ2-1; D may be TRBD2 (6 bases). There are 13 residues in the CDR3. V lost 7 bases and J 5 bases, leaving 12 bases between the germline ends. CDR1 MRHNA and CDR2 SNTAGT come from the germline V gene. The CDR3 DNA sequence: TGTGCCAGCATTTTGTGGGGGGACAATGAGCAGTTCTTC. This gives the protein CASILWGDNEQFF.

This chain joins TRBV15 and TRBJ2-5; 11 positions match TRBD1. The trim removed 1 base at V and 5 bases at J, leaving 6 bases unmatched. CDR3 length: 16 residues. The germline V gene has CDR1 LNHNV and CDR2 YYDKDF (reference sequence). The CDR3 DNA sequence: TGTGCCACCAGCAGAGTTCGGACAGGGGGCCGGGAGACCCAGTACTTC. Its protein is CATSRVRTGGRETQYF. The complete variable domain, with remaining parts taken from reference TRBV15 and TRBJ2-5, reads DAMVIQNPRYQVTQFGKPVTLSCSQTLNHNVMYWYQQKSSQAPKLLFHYYDKDFNNEADTPDNFQSRRPNTSFCFLDIRSPGLGDTAMYLCATSRVRTGGRETQYFGPGTRLLVL.

The chain combines TRBV3-1 with TRBJ1-6; 10 bases fit TRBD1. The CDR3 totals 16 residues. J gave up 10 bases and V 5 bases, and 11 bases lay outside the gene matches. Germline lookup yields CDR1 LGHDT and CDR2 YNNKEL (reference sequence). The CDR3 reads CASSTRDRGWGSPLHF. In DNA form, the CDR3 reads TGTGCCAGCAGCACCCGGGACAGGGGTTGGGGATCACCCCTCCACTTT.

This chain connects TRBV4-1 to TRBJ2-5; either TRBD1 or TRBD2 may fit D (7 bases each). Trimming stripped 2 bases from V and 4 bases from J, with 14 bases between. The CDR3 sequence is 15 residues long. Germline CDR1 and CDR2: MGHRA and YSYEKL. CDR3 bases: TGCGCCAGCAGCCAACCTGACAGGGAGGGAGAGACCCAGTACTTC. It translates to CASSQPDREGETQYF.

This clonotype was recorded at least ten times. This chain connects TRBV6-6 to TRBJ1-1; no clear D gene. Germline V gives CDR1 MNHNY, CDR2 SVGAGI (reference sequence). This CDR3 has 13 amino acids. V was trimmed by 5 bases and J by 4 bases, leaving 11 bases between them. CDR3 sequence (DNA): TGTGCCAGCAGTCTCGAGAGGAGCACTGAAGCTTTCTTT. It translates to CASSLERSTEAFF.

This clonotype has a handful of counts. This rearrangement joins TRBV9 to TRBJ2-1; D not resolved. With 0 bases removed from V and 0 bases from J, the gap between germline ends came to 10 bases. This CDR3 spans 16 amino acids. Germline CDR1 is SGDLS and CDR2 is YYNGEE. The CDR3 region is CASSVDIRSSYNEQFF. The CDR3 DNA follows: TGTGCCAGCAGCGTAGACATAAGGAGCTCCTACAATGAGCAGTTCTTC.

The chain links TRBV5-1 to TRBJ1-1; D may be TRBD1 (6 bases). The germline CDR1 and CDR2 sequences are SGHRS and YFSETQ. The CDR3 totals 18 residues. V lost 4 bases and J lost 4, with 26 bases in between. CDR3 nucleotides: TGCGCCAGCAGCACTCCGTCAAACCTGAGGGGGAGCGCCACTGAAGCTTTCTTT. It yields the protein CASSTPSNLRGSATEAFF. Full variable domain (remainder filled in from reference TRBV5-1 and TRBJ1-1): KAGVTQTPRYLIKTRGQQVTLSCSPISGHRSVSWYQQTPGQGLQFLFEYFSETQRNKGNFPGRFSGRQFSNSRSEMNVSTLELGDSALYLCASSTPSNLRGSATEAFFGQGTRLTVV.

This CDR3 is CASSTDLPGQASNTGELFF. Written as DNA, the CDR3 is TGTGCCAGCAGCACAGACCTTCCGGGACAAGCTTCGAACACCGGGGAGCTGTTTTTT. The V gene is TRBV3-1, the J gene TRBJ2-2; weak D call: TRBD1 (6 bases). Germline V gives CDR1 LGHDT, CDR2 YNNKEL (reference sequence). Trimming took 5 bases from V and 0 from J, leaving 22 bases between them. The CDR3 runs 19 residues.

This clonotype was seen more than once but under ten times. V and J are TRBV24-1 and TRBJ2-5, with a weak D call TRBD1 (6 bases). This CDR3 spans 16 amino acids. CDR1 and CDR2 from the germline V gene are KGHDR and SFDVKD. Trimming pared 7 bases from V and 4 bases from J, leaving 21 bases between. This CDR3 reads CATSLGGRGQRETQYF. In nucleotides, the CDR3 is TGTGCCACCAGCCTAGGAGGCCGAGGACAGCGAGAGACCCAGTACTTC.

The rearrangement links TRBV2 to TRBJ2-5; TRBD1 matches at 9 bases. Germline CDR1 is SNHLY and CDR2 is FYNNEI. The ends lost 5 bases at V and 4 bases at J; junction bases unmatched: 8. The CDR3 has 15 amino acids. CDR3: CASSSTGGSLETQYF. DNA of the CDR3: TGTGCCAGCAGTTCCACAGGGGGCTCTCTAGAGACCCAGTACTTC.

Many counts were recorded for this clonotype. The V and J genes are TRBV6-5 and TRBJ1-1; TRBD1 might be the D (5 bases). Trimming removed 0 bases at V and 1 base at J, with 9 bases between. The CDR3 is 15 amino acids. Germline CDR1 is MNHEY and CDR2 is SVGAGI. CDR3 residues: CASSYSGHPNTEAFF. The CDR3 DNA reads TGTGCCAGCAGTTACTCGGGGCACCCGAACACTGAAGCTTTCTTT.

This clonotype came up a few times. The chain uses TRBV7-8 and TRBJ2-2; the match to TRBD2 covers 10 bases. CDR1 SGHVS and CDR2 FQNEAQ come from the germline V gene. There are 20 residues in the CDR3. V lost 4 bases and J lost 4; bases outside the gene matches: 18. CDR3 nucleotides: TGTGCCAGCAGCTCAAGGGGTTTGACTCCGGGACTAGCGATCACCGGGGAGCTGTTTTTT. Translation gives CASSSRGLTPGLAITGELFF.

This chain connects TRBV7-2 to TRBJ2-7; a possible D gene is TRBD1 (5 bases). The CDR3 is made up of 16 amino acids. V was cut by 1 base and J by 1 base, with 14 bases left in between. CDR1 SGHTA and CDR2 FQGNSA come from the germline V gene. CDR3 residues: CASSLGAGRRSYEQYF. DNA for the CDR3: TGTGCCAGCAGCTTAGGGGCAGGGCGAAGGTCCTACGAGCAGTACTTC.